These 16 T cell receptor beta chains share one sample of origin, sequenced in a study. TCRdb passed the RT-PCR reads through MiXCR, listing each CDR3 protein once. The table has about 680,000 distinct CDR3 sequences, approximately 15% seen once. Sequencing was carried out using memory CD4+ T cells from blood. These receptors were taken from a female donor in good health, serving as a healthy control.

This clonotype was seen ten or more times. The chain has TRBV4-1 and TRBJ2-1; TRBD2 matches at 13 bases. The trim removed 6 bases at V and 5 bases at J, leaving 4 bases unmatched. Germline values: CDR1 MGHRA, CDR2 YSYEKL. This CDR3 contains 15 residues. In nucleotides, the CDR3 is TGCGCCAGCAGAACGGGACTAGCGGGGAACAATGAGCAGTTCTTC. Protein sequence: CASRTGLAGNNEQFF.

This clonotype occurred many times. The chain links TRBV6-2 or TRBV6-3 to TRBJ1-2; no firm D call. V was pared by 6 bases and J by 2 bases, with 19 bases between. Germline lookup yields CDR1 MNHEY and CDR2 SVGEGT. CDR3 length: 16 residues. DNA of the CDR3: TGTGCCAGCAGACGCGGACTAACAGAGCCCAACTATGGCTACACCTTC. Protein product: CASRRGLTEPNYGYTF.

This clonotype appeared a few times. This sequence joins TRBV7-2 and TRBJ2-3; D not resolved. The CDR3 covers 14 residues. Trimming cost V 5 bases and J 4 bases, with 13 bases left between them. Germline loops: CDR1 SGHTA, CDR2 FQGNSA. CDR3 coding DNA: TGTGCCAGCAGCCGATCCGGGCCCTCAGATACGCAGTATTTT. Its protein product is CASSRSGPSDTQYF.

Written as DNA, the CDR3 is TGTGCCAGCAGCTCGATACCACAGGCGTACCAAGAGACCCAGTACTTC. It codes for CASSSIPQAYQETQYF. This chain uses TRBV11-2 with TRBJ2-5, with D perhaps TRBD1 (5 bases). Germline V gene data show CDR1 as SGHAT and CDR2 as FQNNGV. The CDR3 is 16 amino acids. With 4 bases removed from V and 0 bases from J, the gap between germline ends came to 15 bases.

The table lists this clonotype with a few counts. The V and J genes are TRBV15 and TRBJ1-2; D ambiguous. The CDR3 length is 11 residues. Germline values: CDR1 LNHNV, CDR2 YYDKDF (reference sequence). Trimming took off 1 base at V and 7 bases at J, with 4 bases between the two ends. CDR3 residues: CATSRVGGYTF. CDR3 DNA sequence: TGTGCCACCAGCAGAGTGGGTGGCTACACCTTC. Complete variable domain (other parts from reference TRBV15 and TRBJ1-2): DAMVIQNPRYQVTQFGKPVTLSCSQTLNHNVMYWYQQKSSQAPKLLFHYYDKDFNNEADTPDNFQSRRPNTSFCFLDIRSPGLGDTAMYLCATSRVGGYTFGSGTRLTVV.

In its sample, this clonotype was seen many times. This sequence joins TRBV7-2 and TRBJ2-7, with D unclear. The length of the CDR3 is 14 residues. Deletions cut 1 base from V and 7 bases from J, with 14 bases between. Germline V lookup: CDR1 SGHTA, CDR2 FQGNSA. In DNA, the CDR3 is TGTGCCAGCAGCTTAGAGGGCACCGTCAGGGAGCAGTACTTC. Its protein is CASSLEGTVREQYF.

The J gene is TRBJ2-1, the V gene TRBV16, with D perhaps matching TRBD1 or TRBD2 (5 bases each). CDR1 is KGHSY, CDR2 FQNENV, per germline. There are 14 residues in the CDR3. Trimming left V 8 bases short and J 0 bases short, with 11 bases between. The CDR3 loop reads CASGGLSSYNEQFF. CDR3 bases: TGTGCCAGCGGGGGATTGAGCTCCTACAATGAGCAGTTCTTC.

This clonotype was detected ten times or more. CDR3 protein: CASSLTWTNSPLHF. The CDR3 region has the DNA TGTGCCAGCAGTCTGACATGGACCAATTCACCCCTCCACTTT. The rearrangement uses TRBV27 and TRBJ1-6, with unresolved D. The CDR3 is 14 residues long. V gave up 5 bases and J gave up 7 bases, with 12 bases separating them. Germline lookup yields CDR1 MNHEY and CDR2 SMNVEV (reference sequence).

This clonotype was detected only a few times. V is TRBV12-3 or TRBV12-4 and J is TRBJ1-5; D is possibly TRBD1 (5 bases). The CDR3 has 16 amino acids. With 5 bases removed from V and 9 bases from J, the gap between germline ends came to 23 bases. The CDR3, as DNA: TGTGCCAGCAGTCCCACCCTGACAGCCGCCTCGGGGCCCCAGCATTTT. It yields the protein CASSPTLTAASGPQHF.

This clonotype showed up many times. This chain uses TRBV6-5 with TRBJ1-4; a weak D match, TRBD1 (5 bases). The CDR3 contains 15 residues. V was pared by 6 bases and J by 5 bases, with 16 bases between. Germline V gene lookup returns CDR1 MNHEY and CDR2 SVGAGI. The CDR3 reads CASRSAGAWNEKLFF. The CDR3 nucleotides are TGTGCCAGCAGGTCCGCCGGGGCTTGGAATGAAAAACTGTTTTTT.

The chain recombines TRBV12-3 or TRBV12-4 with TRBJ2-1, with TRBD2 identical over 12 bases. V trimming: 6 bases; J trimming: 7 bases; junction bases outside the gene matches: 13. This CDR3 has 17 residues. The CDR3 reads CASRTGGASGRGNEQFF. The CDR3 DNA reads as TGTGCCAGCAGAACCGGGGGGGCTAGCGGGAGGGGAAATGAGCAGTTCTTC.

The chain carries TRBV6-5 and TRBJ1-4; TRBD1 matches at 10 bases. The CDR3 is made up of 16 amino acids. Trimming cost V 3 bases and J 6 bases; bases outside gene matches: 7. Germline V gene data show CDR1 as MNHEY and CDR2 as SVGAGI. CDR3 region: CASSYYTGTGDEKLFF. The DNA for the CDR3 is TGTGCCAGCAGTTATTACACCGGGACAGGGGATGAAAAACTGTTTTTT.

The rearrangement uses TRBV20-1 and TRBJ2-7; 12 nucleotides line up with TRBD2. Germline CDR1 reads DFQATT; CDR2 reads SNEGSKA (reference sequence). There are 14 residues in the CDR3. V dropped 5 bases and J dropped 6; count of bases not matched to a gene: 8. DNA for the CDR3: TGCAGTGCTCTCCCCGGGACTAGCGGGCGCGAGCAGTACTTC. Its translation is CSALPGTSGREQYF.

The V and J genes are TRBV14 and TRBJ2-7; the D is unclear. Germline V gene data show CDR1 as SGHDN and CDR2 as FVKESK. V dropped 3 bases and J dropped 6 bases, with 12 bases sitting between them. The CDR3 sequence is 13 residues long. This CDR3 reads CASSHGPASEQYF. In DNA form, the CDR3 reads TGTGCCAGCAGCCACGGCCCGGCGAGCGAGCAGTACTTC. Full variable domain (rest looked up from reference TRBV14 and TRBJ2-7): EAGVTQFPSHSVIEKGQTVTLRCDPISGHDNLYWYRRVMGKEIKFLLHFVKESKQDESGMPNNRFLAERTGGTYSTLKVQPAELEDSGVYFCASSHGPASEQYFGPGTRLTVT.

J is TRBJ2-3 and V is TRBV23-1; TRBD1 aligns across 9 bases. TRBV23-1 is placed among ORFs of uncertain function. This CDR3 has 17 amino acids. With 8 bases clipped from V and 0 bases from J, the junction kept 12 bases outside the gene matches. The CDR3: CASGQPGTGFSTDTQYF. The DNA for the CDR3 is TGCGCCAGCGGCCAACCCGGGACAGGGTTCAGCACAGATACGCAGTATTTT.

This clonotype came up many times. The chain couples TRBV2 to TRBJ1-2; a weak D match, TRBD1 (5 bases). This CDR3 is 13 amino acids long. The V end lost 3 bases, the J end lost 2 bases, and 7 bases lay between the germline ends. Germline lookup yields CDR1 SNHLY and CDR2 FYNNEI. The CDR3 loop reads CASSEEGNYGYTF. CDR3 bases: TGTGCCAGCAGTGAGGAGGGGAACTATGGCTACACCTTC.